Listed below are T cell receptor beta chains from one sample, sequenced in a study of cytomegalovirus exposure and HLA in healthy donors. This table comes from immunoSEQ multiplex PCR, and its TCRdb copy is limited to in-frame clones, with some not included. The table shows about 200,000 clones, with about 78% occurring only once. Material: PBMCs. These receptors originate from a male donor in good health and CMV-seronegative. Both conserved end residues are part of each CDR3. D genes are given only for firm matches. Clone size is stated in some rows and not others, as once, few, many or a class when expanded.

DNA: TGTGCCAGCAGCGGATCGGGACTCCCGAGGGCTTTCTTT
CDR3: CASSGSGLPRAFF
J: TRBJ1-1
D: .
V: TRBV7-9
size: .

DNA: TGCGCCAGCAGCTTGGCCTATGGACAGGGGGTCTACGAGCAGTACTTC
CDR3: CASSLAYGQGVYEQYF
J: TRBJ2-7
D: TRBD1
V: TRBV5-1
size: few

DNA: TGCGCCAGCAGCCTATCACGGGACACCACTACAAATGAGCAGTTCTTC
CDR3: CASSLSRDTTTNEQFF
J: TRBJ2-1
D: .
V: TRBV4-1
size: .

DNA: TGTGCCAGCAGTGACGGTAGCTCCTATAATTCACCCCTCCACTTT
CDR3: CASSDGSSYNSPLHF
J: TRBJ1-6
D: .
V: TRBV6-4
size: .

DNA: TGTGCCAGCAGTTGGGGCGGGGATCTGAGGGAGCAGTACTTC
CDR3: CASSWGGDLREQYF
J: TRBJ2-7
D: .
V: TRBV27
size: .

DNA: TGTGCCTGGAGTCTCCGGGAGGGAGATACGCAGTATTTT
CDR3: CAWSLREGDTQYF
J: TRBJ2-3
D: TRBD2
V: TRBV30
size: .

DNA: TGTGCCAGCAGCCCGACAGGCCGCGAGCAGTACTTC
CDR3: CASSPTGREQYF
J: TRBJ2-7
D: .
V: TRBV28
size: few

DNA: TGTGCCACCAGCAGAGAACCGGGACAGGGGGTCTACGAGCAGTACTTC
CDR3: CATSREPGQGVYEQYF
J: TRBJ2-7
D: TRBD1
V: TRBV15
size: .

DNA: TGTGCCAGCAGCACTGACGCAGGATCTGGAAACACCATATATTTT
CDR3: CASSTDAGSGNTIYF
J: TRBJ1-3
D: .
V: TRBV11-2
size: .

DNA: TGTGCCAGCAGCAAATTAGGGCCTTGCGGGAGGTGGGGCGAGCAGTACTTC
CDR3: CASSKLGPCGRWGEQYF
J: TRBJ2-7
D: .
V: TRBV21-1
size: .

DNA: TGTGCCAGCTCTCAAGGACAGATCTCTGGAAACACCATATATTTT
CDR3: CASSQGQISGNTIYF
J: TRBJ1-3
D: .
V: TRBV18
size: .

DNA: TGTGCCAGCAGCGTAGCTCCGGGGTACGAGCAGTACTTC
CDR3: CASSVAPGYEQYF
J: TRBJ2-7
D: .
V: TRBV9
size: .

DNA: TGTGCCAGCAGCCAAGAGCAATGGCTAGGGGTAAAGGTTGAGCAGTTCTTC
CDR3: CASSQEQWLGVKVEQFF
J: TRBJ2-1
D: .
V: TRBV14
size: .

DNA: TGTGCCAGCAGCCCCGCCCGAGGGGGGGGACGGGAGACCCAGTACTTC
CDR3: CASSPARGGGRETQYF
J: TRBJ2-5
D: .
V: TRBV4-2
size: .

DNA: TGTGCCAGTAGTGTCGGGACTAGCGGGAGGAATGAGCAGTTCTTC
CDR3: CASSVGTSGRNEQFF
J: TRBJ2-1
D: TRBD2
V: TRBV19
size: .

DNA: TGCGCCAGCAGCTTCGAATCCGGGACTAATGAAAAACTGTTTTTT
CDR3: CASSFESGTNEKLFF
J: TRBJ1-4
D: .
V: TRBV5-1
size: few

DNA: TGTGCCAGCAGCTTGGACGGGAACACCGGGGAGCTGTTTTTT
CDR3: CASSLDGNTGELFF
J: TRBJ2-2
D: .
V: TRBV5-4
size: .

DNA: TGCGCCAGCAGTGAGTGGCCTAGCGGGAGGGCCCGCGACGAGCAGTACTTC
CDR3: CASSEWPSGRARDEQYF
J: TRBJ2-7
D: TRBD2
V: TRBV10-2
size: .

DNA: TGTGCCAGCAGCAAAACCCCGGAGGAGCAGTACTTC
CDR3: CASSKTPEEQYF
J: TRBJ2-7
D: .
V: TRBV21-1
size: .

DNA: TGTGCCAGCAGCTGGGGAGCGGGAGACCCTACACAAGAGACCCAGTACTTC
CDR3: CASSWGAGDPTQETQYF
J: TRBJ2-5
D: TRBD2
V: TRBV7-9
size: .

DNA: TGTGCCAGCAGGGGACTAGCGGGAGGACTATACGAGCAGTACTTC
CDR3: CASRGLAGGLYEQYF
J: TRBJ2-7
D: TRBD2
V: TRBV6-1
size: few

DNA: TGTGCCAGCAGCGTAGAATTTTACGAGACAAGCCTTTATGGCTACACCTTC
CDR3: CASSVEFYETSLYGYTF
J: TRBJ1-2
D: .
V: TRBV9
size: .